One and the same sample provided the 11 T cell receptor beta chains below, sequenced in a study of neurological immune-mediated disorders (dated by TCRdb to 2018 to 2020). Libraries came from 5' RACE. Instrument used: Illumina HiSeq 2500. TCRdb reprocessed the public reads (quality trimming at Q25 with fastp, clone calling with MiXCR) and kept in-frame beta chains. Rows with a matching CDR3 protein are joined into one entry that keeps the most common DNA and genes. The sample table records 30,000 to 35,000 distinct CDR3 sequences; less than 5% of these occur just once. The ten largest make up roughly 23% of the sample. Material: CD4+ T cells from blood. The receptors derive from a woman aged 40-49 years in good health.

The table lists this clonotype with many counts. The V gene is TRBV5-1, the J gene TRBJ1-4, with no clear D. The V and J ends lost 0 bases and 5 bases respectively, with 8 bases between them. Germline V gives CDR1 SGHRS, CDR2 YFSETQ. CDR3 length: 14 amino acids. DNA for the CDR3: TGCGCCAGCAGCTTGGGCAGATCCAATGAAAAACTGTTTTTT. This sequence encodes CASSLGRSNEKLFF. Full variable domain (missing parts from reference TRBV5-1 and TRBJ1-4): KAGVTQTPRYLIKTRGQQVTLSCSPISGHRSVSWYQQTPGQGLQFLFEYFSETQRNKGNFPGRFSGRQFSNSRSEMNVSTLELGDSALYLCASSLGRSNEKLFFGSGTQLSVL.

In its sample, this clonotype was seen many times. This chain joins TRBV4-2 and TRBJ2-2, with no clear D. Germline V gene data show CDR1 as LGHNA and CDR2 as YNFKEQ. V shed 5 bases and J shed 7 bases, with 5 bases lying between them. This CDR3 spans 11 amino acids. The CDR3 bases are TGTGCCAGCAGCACGAGCGGGGAGCTGTTTTTT. Encoded protein: CASSTSGELFF.

This clonotype has at least ten counts. The chain recombines TRBV5-5 with TRBJ2-7; possibly TRBD1 or TRBD2 for D (7 bases each). The V end was cut by 0 bases, the J end by 3 bases, with 16 bases between. The V gene's germline CDR1 is SGHKS and CDR2 YYEKEE (reference sequence). The CDR3 loop spans 16 amino acids. CDR3 in amino acids: CASSLAPRGGGYEQYF. The DNA for the CDR3 is TGTGCCAGCAGCTTGGCCCCCAGGGGGGGCGGCTACGAGCAGTACTTC.

The V gene is TRBV3-1, the J gene TRBJ1-1; a possible D gene is TRBD1 (5 bases). Germline V gives CDR1 LGHDT, CDR2 YNNKEL (reference sequence). The CDR3 has 15 residues. V lost 1 base and J lost 2, with 11 bases in between. CDR3 coding DNA: TGTGCCAGCAGCCAAGGACCGACAGACAACACTGAAGCTTTCTTT. As protein: CASSQGPTDNTEAFF. The full variable domain, in which reference TRBV3-1 and TRBJ1-1 provide the parts outside the CDR3, is DTAVSQTPKYLVTQMGNDKSIKCEQNLGHDTMYWYKQDSKKFLKIMFSYNNKELIINETVPNRFSPKSPDKAHLNLHINSLELGDSAVYFCASSQGPTDNTEAFFGQGTRLTVV.

This clonotype was seen many times. J is TRBJ1-5 and V is TRBV7-6, with TRBD1 as a possible D gene (5 bases). V lost 5 bases, J lost 7 bases, and 27 bases lay in between. The germline CDR1 and CDR2 sequences are SGHVS and FNYEAQ. The CDR3 length is 18 residues. The CDR3 region has the DNA TGTGCCAGCAGCCTTCGACCCGGGACGGAGAGGGGAGGACAGCCCCAGCATTTT. Amino acids: CASSLRPGTERGGQPQHF.

This clonotype was counted ten times or more. V and J are TRBV20-1 and TRBJ1-2, with 9 bases matching TRBD1. Germline V lookup: CDR1 DFQATT, CDR2 SNEGSKA (reference sequence). V gave up 6 bases and J gave up 8 bases; unmatched junction bases: 13. This CDR3 has 14 amino acids. DNA for the CDR3: TGCAGTGCCCGACTTGTGGGACAGGGTTACGGCTACACCTTC. Translation: CSARLVGQGYGYTF.

Many counts were recorded for this clonotype. V gene TRBV28 combines with J gene TRBJ2-7, with TRBD2 matching over 9 bases. The CDR3 is made up of 16 amino acids. The V gene end was trimmed by 3 bases and the J gene end by 3 bases; junction bases not matched to a gene: 9. Germline values: CDR1 MDHEN, CDR2 SYDVKM. The CDR3 nucleotides read TGTGCCAGCAGTTTCACCCTAGCGGGATTAAGCTACGAGCAGTACTTC. Translating gives CASSFTLAGLSYEQYF.

This clonotype was detected many times. V usage is TRBV4-2 and J usage is TRBJ2-7; 8 nucleotides line up with TRBD1. The junction had 16 bases not matched to a gene; V was cut back by 3 bases and J by 6 bases. In germline, CDR1 is LGHNA, CDR2 YNFKEQ. The CDR3 spans 17 residues. CDR3 DNA sequence: TGTGCCAGCAGCCAGGACCCGGACAGGGCCGATATCTGCGAGCAGTACTTC. Translating it yields CASSQDPDRADICEQYF.

This clonotype showed up many times. The rearrangement joins TRBV19 to TRBJ2-6; D unresolved. Trimming took off 6 bases at V and 0 bases at J, with 6 bases between the two ends. This CDR3 comprises 14 residues. Germline values: CDR1 LNHDA, CDR2 SQIVND (reference sequence). The CDR3 sequence: CASRPGSGANVLTF. As DNA, the CDR3 is TGTGCCAGTAGACCGGGCTCTGGGGCCAACGTCCTGACTTTC.

This clonotype was seen repeatedly, ten times or more. The chain is built from TRBV7-2 and TRBJ1-4, with D unresolved. CDR3 size: 14 residues. Trimming removed 5 bases from V and 8 bases from J, with 15 bases in between. Germline assignment: CDR1 SGHTA and CDR2 FQGNSA. CDR3 amino acids: CASSPSGLEEKLFF. As DNA, the CDR3 is TGTGCCAGCAGCCCTTCGGGGTTAGAAGAAAAACTGTTTTTT.

This clonotype was seen repeatedly, ten times or more. The V gene is TRBV25-1, the J gene TRBJ2-1; D is uncertain. This CDR3 contains 11 residues. Trimming cost V 7 bases and J 10 bases, with 11 bases left between them. Germline V gives CDR1 MGHDK, CDR2 SYGVNS. CDR3 in amino acids: CASKVFEEQFF. As DNA, the CDR3 is TGTGCCAGCAAAGTGTTTGAGGAGCAGTTCTTC.